The 7 T cell receptor beta chains below all came from one sample that was sequenced in a study of CD8 T cells in ankylosing spondylitis. No antigen has been identified for these receptors. The study, taken as a whole, reports: Seemingly characteristic of ankylosing spondylitis blood was a TCR beta motif consisting of roughly 8 highly homologous variants.

TCRdb analysed the 5' RACE reads with MiXCR anew, one entry per CDR3 protein. The repertoire holds about 450,000 distinct CDR3 sequences, with 25% to 30% as singletons. Sequencing was performed on blood, either unsorted or a sorted T cell fraction (not recorded which). These TCRs come from a male donor with ankylosing spondylitis.

This clonotype was detected once. The chain employs TRBV30 and TRBJ2-6; D gene uncertain. V lost 4 bases and J 0 bases, leaving 13 bases between the germline ends. CDR1 GTSNPN and CDR2 SVGIG come from the germline V gene (reference sequence). CDR3 length: 16 amino acids. CDR3 sequence reads: CAWKKGSSSGANVLTF. The CDR3 nucleotides read TGTGCCTGGAAAAAGGGTTCCAGCTCTGGGGCCAACGTCCTGACTTTC.

This clonotype came up a few times. This chain uses TRBV5-1 with TRBJ2-1, with D maybe TRBD2 (7 bases). CDR3 length: 16 residues. Germline V gene data show CDR1 as SGHRS and CDR2 as YFSETQ. With 0 bases removed from V and 5 bases from J, the gap between germline ends came to 15 bases. The CDR3: CASSLDGGPANNEQFF. The CDR3 nucleotides read TGCGCCAGCAGCTTGGACGGGGGGCCCGCTAACAATGAGCAGTTCTTC.

This chain uses TRBV5-1 with TRBJ2-3, with TRBD2 matching 11 bases. From germline, CDR1 is SGHRS and CDR2 YFSETQ. This CDR3 is 21 amino acids long. J lost 4 bases, V lost 0 bases, and 19 bases had no gene match. The CDR3 is CASSLDDRGASGRLRADTQYF. The CDR3 DNA is TGCGCCAGCAGCTTGGACGACAGGGGGGCTAGCGGGAGGCTCAGAGCAGATACGCAGTATTTT.

This clonotype has ten or more counts. The chain combines TRBV3-1 with TRBJ1-2; D might be TRBD1 (5 bases). The CDR3 extends over 16 amino acids. Germline lookup yields CDR1 LGHDT and CDR2 YNNKEL (reference sequence). Trimming removed 3 bases from V and 7 bases from J, with 21 bases in between. Here the CDR3 reads CASSQGILTEEGGYTF. DNA for the CDR3: TGTGCCAGCAGCCAGGGTATATTGACAGAAGAGGGTGGCTACACCTTC.

The rearrangement links TRBV5-1 to TRBJ2-7; possibly TRBD1 or TRBD2 for D (5 bases each). The germline V gene has CDR1 SGHRS and CDR2 YFSETQ. V was trimmed by 4 bases and J by 7 bases, leaving 15 bases between them. The CDR3 has 13 residues. CDR3 nucleotide sequence: TGCGCCAGCAGCCTGGGACCTTCTGGTGAGCAGTACGTC. Residues: CASSLGPSGEQYV.

In this sample, this clonotype turned up a few times. The CDR3 DNA is TGTGCCAGCAGCCCACAGTATGAGCAGTACTTC. It codes for CASSPQYEQYF. This chain links TRBV7-2 with TRBJ2-7, with D hard to call. Deletions cut 5 bases from V and 7 bases from J, with 9 bases between. Germline lookup yields CDR1 SGHTA and CDR2 FQGNSA. The CDR3 is 11 residues long. Supplemented by reference TRBV7-2 and TRBJ2-7, the full variable domain reads GAGVSQSPSNKVTEKGKDVELRCDPISGHTALYWYRQSLGQGLEFLIYFQGNSAPDKSGLPSDRFSAERTGGSVSTLTIQRTQQEDSAVYLCASSPQYEQYFGPGTRLTVT.

The chain uses TRBV5-6 and TRBJ2-7; the D gene is possibly TRBD2 (6 bases). Deletions cut 6 bases from V and 2 bases from J, with 15 bases between. CDR3 length: 14 amino acids. Per germline, CDR1 SGHDT and CDR2 YYEEEE. CDR3 nucleotide sequence: TGTGCCAGCACGGGGCGGGGTAAGACCTACGAGCAGTACTTC. This gives the protein CASTGRGKTYEQYF.